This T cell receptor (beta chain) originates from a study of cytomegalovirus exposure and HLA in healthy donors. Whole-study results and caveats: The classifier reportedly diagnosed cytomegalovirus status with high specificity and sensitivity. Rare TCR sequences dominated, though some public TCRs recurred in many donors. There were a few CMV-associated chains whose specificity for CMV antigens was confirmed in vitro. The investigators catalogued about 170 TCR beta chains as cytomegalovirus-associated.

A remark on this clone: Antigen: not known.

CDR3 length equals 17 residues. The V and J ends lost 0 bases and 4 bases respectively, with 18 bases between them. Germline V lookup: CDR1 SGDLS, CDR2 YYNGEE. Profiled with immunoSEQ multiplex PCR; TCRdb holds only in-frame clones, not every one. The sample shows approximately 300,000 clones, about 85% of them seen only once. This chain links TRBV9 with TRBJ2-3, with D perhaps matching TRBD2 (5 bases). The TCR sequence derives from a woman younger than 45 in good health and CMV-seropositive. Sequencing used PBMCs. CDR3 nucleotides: TGTGCCAGCAGCGTAGAATGGTGGGAGCGGTCGGCAGATACGCAGTATTTT. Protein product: CASSVEWWERSADTQYF.